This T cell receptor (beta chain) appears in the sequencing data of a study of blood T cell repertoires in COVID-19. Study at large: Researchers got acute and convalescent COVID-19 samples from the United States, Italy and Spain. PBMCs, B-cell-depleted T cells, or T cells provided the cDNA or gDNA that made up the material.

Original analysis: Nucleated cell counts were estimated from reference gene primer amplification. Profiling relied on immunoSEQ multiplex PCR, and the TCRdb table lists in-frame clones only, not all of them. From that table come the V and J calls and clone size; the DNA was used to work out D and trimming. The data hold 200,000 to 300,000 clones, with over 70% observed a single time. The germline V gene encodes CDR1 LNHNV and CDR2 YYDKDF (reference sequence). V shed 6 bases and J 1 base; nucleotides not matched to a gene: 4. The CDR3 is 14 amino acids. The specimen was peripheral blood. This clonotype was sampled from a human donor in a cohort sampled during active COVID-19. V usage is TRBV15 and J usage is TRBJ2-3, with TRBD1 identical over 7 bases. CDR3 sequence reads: CATRSGQRTDTQYF. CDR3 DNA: TGTGCCACCAGATCGGGACAGCGCACAGATACGCAGTATTTT.